The clone carrying this T cell receptor (beta chain) was seen only once. Its antigen is still unknown. This sample was taken from a study of siplizumab effects on memory and regulatory T cells. Whole-study results and caveats: Controls had approximately 27% Treg-derived mappable alloreactive CD4+ clones on average, versus around 71% with siplizumab.

Here immunoSEQ multiplex PCR was the method, and the copy in TCRdb shows in-frame clones only, minus some. This sample has some 100,000 clones, with roughly 92% found just once. The CDR3 consists of 15 residues. From germline, CDR1 is GTSNPN and CDR2 SVGIG (reference sequence). With 3 bases removed from V and 0 bases from J, the gap between germline ends came to 11 bases. The source of this sequence is a human donor in good health. The sample was Tregs sorted from blood. The V gene is TRBV30, the J gene TRBJ2-2; either TRBD1 or TRBD2 may supply D (5 bases each). CDR3 in amino acids: CAWSGRGANTGELFF. In nucleotides, the CDR3 is TGTGCCTGGAGCGGAAGGGGAGCGAACACCGGGGAGCTGTTTTTT.